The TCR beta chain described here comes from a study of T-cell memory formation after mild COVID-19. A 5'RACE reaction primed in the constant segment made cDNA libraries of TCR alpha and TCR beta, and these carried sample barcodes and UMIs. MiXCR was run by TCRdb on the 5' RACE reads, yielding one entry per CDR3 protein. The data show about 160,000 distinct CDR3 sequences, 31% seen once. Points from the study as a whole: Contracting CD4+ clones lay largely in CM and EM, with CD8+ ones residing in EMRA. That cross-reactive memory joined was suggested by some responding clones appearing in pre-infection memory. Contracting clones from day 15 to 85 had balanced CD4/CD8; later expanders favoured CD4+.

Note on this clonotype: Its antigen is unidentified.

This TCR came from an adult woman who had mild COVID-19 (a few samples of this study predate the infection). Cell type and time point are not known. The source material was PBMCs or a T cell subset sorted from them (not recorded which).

As DNA, the CDR3 is TGTGCCAGTAGTATATCAGGGGACATCACCGGGGAGCTGTTTTTT. Translated, it gives CASSISGDITGELFF. The chain combines TRBV19 with TRBJ2-2; tentative D call: TRBD1 (6 bases). Trimming stripped 2 bases from V and 4 bases from J, with 11 bases between. CDR3 length equals 15 residues. Germline V lookup: CDR1 LNHDA, CDR2 SQIVND (reference sequence).